The rows below give T cell receptor beta chains drawn from one sample of a study of blood T cell repertoires in COVID-19. Sequencing was performed with immunoSEQ multiplex PCR; in TCRdb, only in-frame clones are kept and a portion is missing. Of 200,000 to 250,000 clones listed, around 84% were seen once; the top ten hold around 13%. Sequencing was performed on peripheral blood. The receptors originated from a human donor in a cohort sampled during active COVID-19. Each CDR3 is given with its conserved first and last residue. The D gene is left open where the match is weak. Some rows mark clone size as missing; the rest say once, few, many or name a class of expanded clone.

cdr3_nt	cdr3_aa	j_call	cdr3_length	clone_size	d_call	v_call
TGCGCCAGCAGAAGGACAGGGGCCGGGGAGCTGTTTTTT	CASRRTGAGELFF	TRBJ2-2	13	.	TRBD1	TRBV4-3
TGTGCCAGCAGCTTACTGGGAGGGTGGACAGATACGCAGTATTTT	CASSLLGGWTDTQYF	TRBJ2-3	15	.	TRBD2	TRBV7-2
TGTGCCAGCAGTTTGTGGGGCGGGGACAGGGTATTAGGGGCCAACGTCCTGACTTTC	CASSLWGGDRVLGANVLTF	TRBJ2-6	19	.	TRBD1	TRBV28
TGTGCCAGTTCACTCGGCAGGGGGCTAATCTACGAGCAGTACTTC	CASSLGRGLIYEQYF	TRBJ2-7	15	.	TRBD1	TRBV19
TGCGCCAGCAGCCCAGGGGCGTACAATGAGCAGTTCTTC	CASSPGAYNEQFF	TRBJ2-1	13	.	.	TRBV4-1
TGTGCCAGCAGTCCCCGGCAGCCCAGGGAGACCCAGTACTTC	CASSPRQPRETQYF	TRBJ2-5	14	.	.	TRBV28
TGCGCCAGCAGCTACACGGGGACTAATGAAAAACTGTTTTTT	CASSYTGTNEKLFF	TRBJ1-4	14	.	.	TRBV5-1
TGTGCCAGCAGCCCCGTGGTAGGGGACACAGATACGCAGTATTTT	CASSPVVGDTDTQYF	TRBJ2-3	15	once	.	TRBV6-5
TGTGCCAGCAGTACTCCCCGACAGGGTAGGCACGAGCAGTACTTC	CASSTPRQGRHEQYF	TRBJ2-7	15	few	TRBD1	TRBV6-5
TGTGCCAGCCAACGTCAAACAGGCTATGGCTACACCTTC	CASQRQTGYGYTF	TRBJ1-2	13	.	.	TRBV28